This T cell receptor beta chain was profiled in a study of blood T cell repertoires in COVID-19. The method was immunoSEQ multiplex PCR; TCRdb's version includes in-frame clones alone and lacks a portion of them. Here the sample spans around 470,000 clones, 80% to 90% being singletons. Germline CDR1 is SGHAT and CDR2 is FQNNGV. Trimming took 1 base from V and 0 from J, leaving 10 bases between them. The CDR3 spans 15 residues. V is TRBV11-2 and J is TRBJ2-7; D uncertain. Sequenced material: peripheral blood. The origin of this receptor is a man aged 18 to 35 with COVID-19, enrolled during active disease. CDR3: CASSLGAIGSYEQYF. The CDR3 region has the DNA TGTGCCAGCAGCTTAGGAGCGATTGGCTCCTACGAGCAGTACTTC.